This TCR beta chain was retrieved from a study of T cell responses to AZD1222 COVID-19 vaccine. Sequencing used immunoSEQ multiplex PCR; TCRdb keeps in-frame clones, though not all of them. The table lists more than 95,000 clones, approximately 88% of them singletons. The CDR3 is made up of 14 amino acids. Germline values: CDR1 MNHEY, CDR2 SMNVEV (reference sequence). V dropped 9 bases and J dropped 4; count of bases not matched to a gene: 9. This clonotype originated in an adult in good health. The rearrangement joins TRBV27 to TRBJ2-3; 8 nucleotides agree with TRBD1. This specimen consisted of peripheral blood, obtained on day 0 of AZD1222 vaccination. The CDR3: CASGGRGPPDTQYF. The CDR3 DNA sequence: TGTGCCAGTGGGGGCAGGGGGCCTCCAGATACGCAGTATTTT.